A single sample is the source of the 3 T cell receptor beta chains below, sequenced in a study of cytomegalovirus exposure and HLA in healthy donors. PCR primers comprised 60 Vbeta and 13 Jbeta primers. The data were produced by immunoSEQ multiplex PCR, yet TCRdb's version contains in-frame clones alone and is incomplete. In the table there are about 200,000 clones, roughly 80% of which are singletons. The specimen was PBMCs. These receptors were obtained from a male donor in good health and CMV-seropositive.

The chain has TRBV6-6 and TRBJ2-7; a weak D match, TRBD2 (6 bases). Per the germline V gene, CDR1 is MNHNY and CDR2 is SVGAGI (reference sequence). Trimming shortened V by 11 bases and J by 6 bases, and 20 bases separated the two germline ends. This CDR3 region has 13 residues. The CDR3 spells CALSGLAVSEQYF. The DNA for the CDR3 is TGTGCCTTATCAGGGTTAGCGGTTAGCGAGCAGTACTTC.

The chain links TRBV5-1 to TRBJ2-3, with TRBD1 matching over 7 bases. The CDR3 loop spans 15 amino acids. CDR1 and CDR2 from the germline V gene are SGHRS and YFSETQ. With 4 bases clipped from V and 5 bases from J, the junction kept 10 bases outside the gene matches. CDR3 nucleotides: TGCGCCAGCAGCCTTAGACAGGGAAGTGGAGATACGCAGTATTTT. Translated, it gives CASSLRQGSGDTQYF.

The chain joins TRBV7-2 to TRBJ1-4, with D possibly matching TRBD1 (5 bases). Germline V gene data show CDR1 as SGHTA and CDR2 as FQGNSA. V lost 10 bases to trimming and J lost 4 bases, with 10 bases between them. This CDR3 region has 12 residues. CDR3 in amino acids: CATKRGNEKLFF. The CDR3 nucleotides read TGTGCCACCAAAAGGGGTAATGAAAAACTGTTTTTT.